This TCR beta chain was recorded in a study of neurological immune-mediated disorders. CDR3 length: 14 amino acids. V lost 3 bases, J lost 2 bases, and 2 bases stayed unmatched. CDR1 is KGHSH, CDR2 LQKENI, per germline. The method for making cDNA was 5'RACE, and it used 10-nucleotide random UMIs. Each CDR3 protein is one row after TCRdb ran MiXCR on the 5' RACE reads. Of some 22,000 distinct CDR3 sequences in the sample, about 12% were seen once. Concerning this clonotype: Its specificity is unknown.

Stated time point: technical triplicate 1. Sorted libraries used over 900,000 CD4+ or CD8+ T cells. Findings of the study overall: TCR clonal expansion peaked in HTLV-1-associated myelopathy patients and was lowest in multiple sclerosis patients. The absence of any CDR3 amino acid sequence shared by expanded clones across subjects suggests that repertoires were private in all groups.

The sample comprised CD4+ T cells from blood. V is TRBV18 and J is TRBJ2-7; TRBD1 matches 9 bases. This TCR came from a female donor with HTLV-1-associated myelopathy (HAM/TSP). The CDR3 bases are TGTGCCAGCTCACCGGGACAGGGCACCTACGAGCAGTACTTC. It yields the protein CASSPGQGTYEQYF.